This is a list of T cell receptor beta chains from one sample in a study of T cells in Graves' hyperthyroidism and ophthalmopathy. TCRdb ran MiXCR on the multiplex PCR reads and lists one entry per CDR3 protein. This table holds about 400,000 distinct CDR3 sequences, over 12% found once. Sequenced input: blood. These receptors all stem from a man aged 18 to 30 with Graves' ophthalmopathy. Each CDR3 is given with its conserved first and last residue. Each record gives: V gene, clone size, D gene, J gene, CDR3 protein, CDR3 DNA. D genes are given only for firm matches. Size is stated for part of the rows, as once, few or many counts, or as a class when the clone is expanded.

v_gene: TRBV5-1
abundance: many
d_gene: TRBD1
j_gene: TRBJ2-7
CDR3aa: CASSYGQGGSEQYF
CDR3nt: TGCGCCAGCAGCTACGGACAGGGGGGGAGTGAGCAGTACTTC

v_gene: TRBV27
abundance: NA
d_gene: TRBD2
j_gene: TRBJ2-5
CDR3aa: CASSLGLAVGETQYF
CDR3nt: TGTGCCAGCAGTCTAGGGCTAGCGGTGGGAGAGACCCAGTACTTC

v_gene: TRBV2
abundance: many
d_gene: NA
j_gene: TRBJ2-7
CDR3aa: CASSEQGYEQYF
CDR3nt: TGTGCCAGCTCAGAACAGGGCTACGAGCAGTACTTC

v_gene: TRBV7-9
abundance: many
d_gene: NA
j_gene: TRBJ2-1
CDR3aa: CASKSTSYNEQFF
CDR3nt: TGTGCCAGCAAGAGTACTTCCTACAATGAGCAGTTCTTC

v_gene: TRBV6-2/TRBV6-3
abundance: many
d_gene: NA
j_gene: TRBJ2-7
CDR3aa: CATRYVRAGAYEQYF
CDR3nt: TGTGCCACCAGATATGTTCGGGCAGGAGCCTACGAGCAGTACTTC

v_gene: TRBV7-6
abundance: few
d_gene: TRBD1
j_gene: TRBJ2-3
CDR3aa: CASSLFVGGSRADTQYF
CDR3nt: TGTGCCAGCAGCTTATTTGTAGGGGGCTCGAGGGCAGATACGCAGTATTTT

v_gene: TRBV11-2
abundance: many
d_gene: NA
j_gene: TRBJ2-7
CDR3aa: CASSLEAGGYEQYF
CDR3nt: TGTGCCAGCAGCTTAGAAGCGGGTGGCTACGAGCAGTACTTC

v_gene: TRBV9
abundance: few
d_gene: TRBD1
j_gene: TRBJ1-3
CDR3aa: CASSVGQGVGNTIYF
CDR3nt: TGTGCCAGCAGCGTCGGACAGGGGGTTGGAAACACCATATATTTT

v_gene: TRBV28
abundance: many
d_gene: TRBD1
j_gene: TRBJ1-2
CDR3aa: CASSLTGQGENYGYTF
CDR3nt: TGTGCCAGCAGTTTGACAGGACAGGGGGAGAACTATGGCTACACCTTC

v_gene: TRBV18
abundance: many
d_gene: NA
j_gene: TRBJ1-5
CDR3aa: CASSGANQPQHF
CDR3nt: TGTGCCAGCTCAGGGGCAAATCAGCCCCAGCATTTT

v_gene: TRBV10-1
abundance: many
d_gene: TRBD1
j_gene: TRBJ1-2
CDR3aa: CASGTGAYGYTF
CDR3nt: TGCGCCAGCGGGACAGGAGCTTATGGCTACACCTTC

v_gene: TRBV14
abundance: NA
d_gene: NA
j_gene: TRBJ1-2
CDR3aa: CASSQGGSGRDGYAF
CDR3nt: TGTGCCAGCAGCCAAGGAGGCAGTGGAAGGGATGGCTACGCCTTC

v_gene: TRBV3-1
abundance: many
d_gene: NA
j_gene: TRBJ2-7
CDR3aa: CASSQDSPSYQQYF
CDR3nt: TGTGCCAGCAGCCAAGATTCCCCCAGTTACCAGCAGTACTTC

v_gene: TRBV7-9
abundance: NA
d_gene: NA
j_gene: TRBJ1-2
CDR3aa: CASSLALSGEEGYTF
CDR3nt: TGTGCCAGCAGCTTAGCCCTCTCAGGGGAGGAAGGCTACACCTTC

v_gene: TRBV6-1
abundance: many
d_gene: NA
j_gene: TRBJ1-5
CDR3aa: CASSGKWNQPQHF
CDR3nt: TGTGCCAGCAGCGGAAAGTGGAATCAGCCCCAGCATTTT

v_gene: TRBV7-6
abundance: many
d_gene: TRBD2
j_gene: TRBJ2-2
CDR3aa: CASGISGEGHTGELFF
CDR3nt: TGTGCCAGCGGAATAAGCGGGGAGGGTCACACCGGGGAGCTGTTTTTT

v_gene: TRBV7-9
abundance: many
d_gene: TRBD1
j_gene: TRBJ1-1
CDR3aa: CASSTRTGANTEAFF
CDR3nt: TGTGCCAGCAGCACCAGGACAGGGGCCAACACTGAAGCTTTCTTT

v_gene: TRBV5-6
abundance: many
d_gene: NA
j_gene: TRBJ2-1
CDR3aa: CASSLGGPGNEQFF
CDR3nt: TGTGCCAGCAGCCTCGGGGGCCCCGGTAATGAGCAGTTCTTC

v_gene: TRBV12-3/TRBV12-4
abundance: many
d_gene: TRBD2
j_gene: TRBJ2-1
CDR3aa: CASSLIAGVEQFF
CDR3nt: TGTGCCAGCAGTTTAATTGCGGGAGTCGAGCAGTTCTTC

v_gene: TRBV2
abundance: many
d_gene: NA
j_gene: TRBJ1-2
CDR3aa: CASRDLSRYGYTF
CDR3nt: TGTGCCAGCAGAGACTTATCCCGGTACGGCTACACCTTC

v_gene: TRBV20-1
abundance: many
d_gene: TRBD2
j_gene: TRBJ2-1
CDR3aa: CSAHRDYVYNEQFF
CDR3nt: TGCAGTGCCCACCGGGACTACGTCTACAATGAGCAGTTCTTC

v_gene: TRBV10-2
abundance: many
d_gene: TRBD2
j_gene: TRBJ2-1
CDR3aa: CATSGVAYNEQFF
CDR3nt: TGCGCCACGAGCGGGGTCGCCTACAATGAGCAGTTCTTC

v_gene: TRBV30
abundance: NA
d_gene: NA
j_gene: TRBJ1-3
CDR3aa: CAWSVGLHDFSGNTIYF
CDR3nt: TGTGCCTGGAGTGTCGGGTTACATGACTTCTCTGGAAACACCATATATTTT

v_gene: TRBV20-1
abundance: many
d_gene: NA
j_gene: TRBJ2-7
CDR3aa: CSAGDNYEQYF
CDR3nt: TGCAGTGCGGGGGACAACTACGAGCAGTACTTC

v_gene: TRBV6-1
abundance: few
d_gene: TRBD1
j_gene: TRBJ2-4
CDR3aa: CASSKQGAKNIQYF
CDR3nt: TGTGCCAGCAGCAAACAGGGGGCCAAAAACATTCAGTACTTC

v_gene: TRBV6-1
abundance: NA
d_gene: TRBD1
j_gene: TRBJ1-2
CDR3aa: CASQGSRGDRVHGYTF
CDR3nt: TGTGCCAGTCAAGGGTCTAGAGGGGACAGGGTACATGGCTACACCTTC

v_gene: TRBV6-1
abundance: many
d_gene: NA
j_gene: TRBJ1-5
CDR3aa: CASSPREGSAQHF
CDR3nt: TGTGCCAGCAGCCCCAGGGAAGGGTCAGCCCAGCATTTT

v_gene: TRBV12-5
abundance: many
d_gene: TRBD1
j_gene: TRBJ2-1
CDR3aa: CASGGQGRDEQFF
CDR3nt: TGTGCTAGTGGTGGACAGGGGCGCGATGAGCAGTTCTTC

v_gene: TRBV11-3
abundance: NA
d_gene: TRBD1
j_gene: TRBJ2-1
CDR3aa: CASSVRGLREQFF
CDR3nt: TGTGCCAGCAGCGTAAGGGGGCTGCGGGAGCAGTTCTTC

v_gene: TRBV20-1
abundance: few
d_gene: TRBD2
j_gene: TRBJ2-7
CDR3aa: CSARDVSGRAYEQYF
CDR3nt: TGCAGTGCTAGAGATGTCAGCGGGAGGGCCTACGAGCAGTACTTC

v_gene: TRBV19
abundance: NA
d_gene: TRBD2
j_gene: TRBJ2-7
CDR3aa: CASSIVAGGSYEQYF
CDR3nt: TGTGCCAGTAGTATTGTAGCGGGAGGTTCCTACGAGCAGTACTTC

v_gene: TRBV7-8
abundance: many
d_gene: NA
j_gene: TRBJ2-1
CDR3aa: CASSWTREGNEQFF
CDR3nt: TGTGCCAGCAGCTGGACGCGAGAGGGCAATGAGCAGTTCTTC